What follows are 4 T cell receptor beta chains derived from one specimen sequenced in a study of blood T cell repertoires in COVID-19. Method: immunoSEQ multiplex PCR; TCRdb's copy keeps in-frame clones and lacks some. The table includes about 250,000 clones, 70% to 90% detected once. The sample comprised PBMCs or T cells enriched from blood (not recorded which). These receptors originate from a middle-aged man who had recovered from COVID-19.

The J gene is TRBJ1-3, the V gene TRBV4-1; D is uncertain. This CDR3 is built from 17 residues. From germline, CDR1 is MGHRA and CDR2 YSYEKL. Trimming cost V 0 bases and J 0 bases, with 12 bases left between them. The CDR3 here is CASSQDRGGLSGNTIYF. CDR3 in DNA: TGCGCCAGCAGCCAAGATCGTGGAGGGCTCTCTGGAAACACCATATATTTT.

The gene calls are TRBV18 and TRBJ1-5; 8 nucleotides match TRBD1. Germline V CDR1 and CDR2: KGHSH, LQKENI. This CDR3 has 15 amino acids. Trimming at V came to 4 bases and at J to 4 bases, leaving 6 bases not matched to a gene. The DNA of the CDR3 is TGTGCCAGCTCACTTCTCCAGGGGGCGAATCAGCCCCAGCATTTT. Translating gives CASSLLQGANQPQHF.

The V call is TRBV27, the J call TRBJ2-7; the D is unclear. The V and J ends lost 4 bases and 8 bases respectively, with 9 bases between them. Germline loops: CDR1 MNHEY, CDR2 SMNVEV (reference sequence). CDR3 size: 11 residues. CDR3 bases: TGTGCCAGCAGTTACCGAGAGAAGCAGTACTTC. Its translation: CASSYREKQYF.

This clone has a single count. Because the CDR3's place on the DNA is in doubt, the DNA is left out and the CDR3 is given as listed by TCRdb. The rearrangement uses TRBV21-1 and TRBJ1-5; TRBD1, the D gene given by the table, was not confirmed from the DNA. TRBV21-1 counts as a pseudogene. A total of 16 residues make up the CDR3, ends included. CDR3 amino acids: CASSTTVGAGNQPQHF.